Detailed here is one T cell receptor beta chain. Its antigen is undetermined. Assay used: immunoSEQ multiplex PCR; TCRdb lists only in-frame clones, some missing. In the table there are about 60,000 clones, more than 75% of which are singletons. Autoimmune disease history or systemic immunosuppression meant exclusion. V shed 4 bases and J 7 bases; nucleotides not matched to a gene: 12. Per the germline V gene, CDR1 is SGHVS and CDR2 is FQNEAQ. This CDR3 spans 15 amino acids. This entry is derived from a study of OX40 agonist ivuxolimab in advanced cancers. Whole-study context: The patients received agonistic anti-OX40 (CD134) antibody ivuxolimab. Study findings and constraints: Certain nonresponders additionally had low normalized T-cell clonal expansion. Among T cells, CD8+ cells averaged more expanded clones than CD4+ cells.

The sample consisted of CD4+ or CD8+ T cells sorted from blood, taken in a trial of the OX40 agonist ivuxolimab. This TCR was sampled from an adult with an advanced solid tumor such as melanoma, head and neck, liver or kidney cancer. V is TRBV7-8 and J is TRBJ1-1, with 7 nucleotides matching TRBD1. CDR3 sequence (DNA): TGTGCCAGCAGCTCAGGTCGAGGGACAGCCGGTGAAGCTTTCTTT. This encodes CASSSGRGTAGEAFF.